This record covers a single TCR beta chain. This sample was included in a study of blood T cell repertoires in COVID-19. The CDR3 has 16 residues. Germline lookup yields CDR1 SGHRS and CDR2 YFSETQ. V was cut by 0 bases and J by 6 bases, with 18 bases left in between. The protocol was immunoSEQ multiplex PCR, while the TCRdb copy is restricted to in-frame clones and leaves out a portion. The repertoire has over 85,000 clones, approximately 68% of them found once; the top ten carry under 10%. The rearrangement joins TRBV5-1 to TRBJ1-2; a possible D gene is TRBD1 (6 bases). Sequencing used peripheral blood. This TCR was sampled from a woman in her fifties or sixties with acute or convalescent COVID-19. The CDR3 spells CASSLDGGARRDGYTF. The CDR3 DNA reads TGCGCCAGCAGCTTGGATGGGGGCGCCCGGCGAGATGGCTACACCTTC.